This T cell receptor beta chain is from a study of blood T cell repertoires in COVID-19 (TCRdb year 2020). Broadly, across the study: Samples covering the acute and convalescent phases of COVID-19 were provided by collaborators in the United States, Italy and Spain. The material from the prospective study consisted of cDNA or gDNA derived from T cells, B-cell-depleted T cells, or PBMCs. Subjects who had been exposed to COVID-19, were actively infected with it, or had recovered from it provided the deeply sampled blood TCRbeta repertoires that made up the dataset. The repertoires were released in a freely available public database intended as a resource for research on the immune response to SARS-CoV-2. The samples were drawn from the first 160 participants of the ongoing ImmuneRACE study and from roughly 1,300 subjects provided by 6 global collaborators. The sample metadata nearly always contained a de-identified subject ID, COVID-19 status, age in years and sex. Where available, HLA class I and class II types were obtained from metadata supplied by the sample provider rather than from assay-based typing.

TCRbeta CDR3 regions were amplified from genomic DNA using the immunoSEQ Assay, a bias-controlled multiplex PCR. As for how the authors treated the data: The number of nucleated cells in each sample was estimated by amplification of reference gene primers within the assay. Sequence reads were collapsed and filtered to measure the absolute abundance of every unique TCRbeta CDR3 rearrangement. For each sample, productive Simpson clonality was calculated as the square root of Simpson's diversity index across productive rearrangements. What TCRdb holds here is the immuneACCESS table cut down to in-frame rearrangements. Part of the clones is not present; checked against another copy, under half of the missing clones reflect an unresolved V gene, and the others are unexplained. D and trimming come from the DNA, and the V and J calls and clone size come from that table. For this sample there are approximately 210,000 clones; roughly four fifths appear just once. The ten biggest clones cover approximately 8% of the sample.

What the study reported, not specific to this receptor: Clinical and demographic metadata were provided uncurated, with the amount varying by source and participant.

One collaborating source in Seattle enrolled patients while the patients were actively infected and followed the patients over time throughout the course of disease. Each collaborating institution followed its own protocols to collect whole blood in K2EDTA tubes. For TCRbeta analysis, collaborator samples were shipped as frozen whole blood, as isolated PBMCs, or as DNA extracted from either sample type. In regard to this clone: Its antigen is currently not known. No base quality values were provided; no much bigger clone lies one nucleotide off.

The clonotype was recovered from a woman of 80 years or more with COVID-19, enrolled during active disease. The sequencing sample was made of peripheral blood.

The CDR3 reads CASSPGGLGYTQYF. The bases are TGTGCCAGCAGCCCGGGAGGCCTCGGGTATACGCAGTATTTT. The chain employs TRBV7-2 and TRBJ2-3, and 7 bases in between align with TRBD2. CDR1 and CDR2 are drawn from the germline V gene: SGHTA, FQGNSA. V is pruned by 5 bases and J by 7 bases, leaving 9 bases of the junction without a gene match. From the cysteine through the phenylalanine, the CDR3 covers 14 amino acids. Only the CDR3 DNA stays, 42 bases, in frame from base 1.